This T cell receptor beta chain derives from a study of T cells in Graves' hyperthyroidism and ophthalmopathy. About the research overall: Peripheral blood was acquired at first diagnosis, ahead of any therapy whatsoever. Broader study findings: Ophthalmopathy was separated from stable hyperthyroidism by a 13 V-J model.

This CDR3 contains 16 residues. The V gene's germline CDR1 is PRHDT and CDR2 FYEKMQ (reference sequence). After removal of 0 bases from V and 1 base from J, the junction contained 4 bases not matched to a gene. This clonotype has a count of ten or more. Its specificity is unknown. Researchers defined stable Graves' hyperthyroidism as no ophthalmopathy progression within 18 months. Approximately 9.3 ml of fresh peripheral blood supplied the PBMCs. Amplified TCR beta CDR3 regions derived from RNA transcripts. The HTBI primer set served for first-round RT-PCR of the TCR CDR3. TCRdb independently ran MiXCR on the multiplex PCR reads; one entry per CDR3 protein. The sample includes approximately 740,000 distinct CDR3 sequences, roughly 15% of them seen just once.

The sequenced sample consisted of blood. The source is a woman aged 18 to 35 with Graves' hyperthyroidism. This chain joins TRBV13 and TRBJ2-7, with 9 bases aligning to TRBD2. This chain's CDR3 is CASSLGMLAGSYEQYF. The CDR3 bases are TGTGCCAGCAGCTTAGGTATGCTAGCGGGATCCTACGAGCAGTACTTC.